Listed below are T cell receptor beta chains from one sample, sequenced in a study of cytomegalovirus exposure and HLA in healthy donors. Profiled with immunoSEQ multiplex PCR; TCRdb holds only in-frame clones, not every one. The data hold around 71,000 clones, with approximately 70% observed a single time. The specimen was PBMCs. The receptor set was obtained from a male donor in good health and CMV-seropositive. The conserved cysteine and the conserved F or W are not part of the CDR3 here.

J: TRBJ2-5; V: TRBV18; CDR3: ASSPSMRGETQY
J: TRBJ2-3; V: TRBV11-2; CDR3: ASSLLGGRGADTQY
J: TRBJ2-6; V: TRBV6-1; CDR3: ASSEIYLNSGANVLT
J: TRBJ1-6; V: TRBV19; CDR3: ASSPRQGGNSPLH
J: TRBJ2-7; V: TRBV30; CDR3: AWTRGAGTYEQY
J: TRBJ1-1; V: TRBV28; CDR3: ASSLVGQGNTEAF
J: TRBJ2-5; V: TRBV13; CDR3: ASSFERKTQY
J: TRBJ1-1; V: TRBV14; CDR3: ASSRISQGPNTEAF
J: TRBJ1-5; V: TRBV29-1; CDR3: SVRDRLNQPQH
J: TRBJ2-3; V: TRBV7-6; CDR3: ASSLRTGSRDTQY
J: TRBJ1-5; V: TRBV10-3; CDR3: AISGTGGSQPQH
J: TRBJ1-5; V: TRBV2; CDR3: ASSPRTGAGQPQH
J: TRBJ1-1; V: TRBV11-2; CDR3: ASSIEPVVSTEAF
J: TRBJ1-1; V: TRBV6-5; CDR3: ASSKEGMNTEAF
J: TRBJ2-2; V: TRBV23-1; CDR3: ASSPGGENTGELF
J: TRBJ1-6; V: TRBV27; CDR3: ASSSAQGQGNSPLH
J: TRBJ1-2; V: TRBV15; CDR3: ATSRDSANYGYT
J: TRBJ2-7; V: TRBV6-6; CDR3: ASSYTYRTGAGEQY
J: TRBJ2-1; V: TRBV10-2; CDR3: ASREHGGRGSSYNEQF
J: TRBJ2-7; V: TRBV6-6; CDR3: ASSRVAGVLEQY
J: TRBJ1-4; V: TRBV5-1; CDR3: ASADDRDNEKLF